The T cell receptor (beta chain) described here comes from a study of blood T cell repertoires in COVID-19. Across the study: Both acute and convalescent COVID-19 samples were obtained from the United States, Italy and Spain. The cDNA or gDNA used as material had been derived from T cells, B-cell-depleted T cells, or PBMCs.

The CDR3 runs 16 residues. Between the trimmed V and J ends, which lost 0 bases and 3 bases, there was a span of 13 bases. The germline gives CDR1 SGHRS, CDR2 YFSETQ. Methods used by the authors: Reference gene primer amplification yielded estimated nucleated cell counts. Profiled with immunoSEQ multiplex PCR; TCRdb holds only in-frame clones, not every one. V, J and clone size derive from that table, while D and trimming were established from the DNA sequence. The sample holds 85,000 to 130,000 clones, 90% to 95% seen once. The rearrangement links TRBV5-1 to TRBJ2-1, with D perhaps TRBD1 (6 bases). The material sequenced was peripheral blood. The sequence was collected from a man in his sixties with acute or convalescent COVID-19. CDR3: CASSLDWGLGYNEQFF. In DNA, the CDR3 is TGCGCCAGCAGCTTGGATTGGGGGCTGGGCTACAATGAGCAGTTCTTC.